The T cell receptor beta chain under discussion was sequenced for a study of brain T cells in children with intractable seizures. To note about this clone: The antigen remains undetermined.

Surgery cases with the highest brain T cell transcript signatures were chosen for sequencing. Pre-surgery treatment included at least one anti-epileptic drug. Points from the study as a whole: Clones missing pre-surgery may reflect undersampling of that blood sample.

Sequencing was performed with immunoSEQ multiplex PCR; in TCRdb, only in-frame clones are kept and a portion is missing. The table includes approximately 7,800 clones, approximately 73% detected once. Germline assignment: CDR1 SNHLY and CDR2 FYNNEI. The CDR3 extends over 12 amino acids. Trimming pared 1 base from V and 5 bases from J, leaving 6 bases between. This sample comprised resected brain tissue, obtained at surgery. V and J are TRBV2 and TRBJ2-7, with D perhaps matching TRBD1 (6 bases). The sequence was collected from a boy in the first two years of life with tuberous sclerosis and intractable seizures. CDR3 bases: TGTGCCAGCAGTGAAGGGGGGCACGAGCAGTACTTC. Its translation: CASSEGGHEQYF.